This record covers a single TCR beta chain. Libraries were prepared by immunoSEQ multiplex PCR; TCRdb keeps only in-frame clonotypes and omits some of them. This sample has about 14,000 clones, with about four fifths found just once. As to time point: after neoadjuvant nivolumab, at surgical resection. Germline CDR1 SGHDT, CDR2 YYEEEE. There are 14 residues in the CDR3. Between the trimmed V and J ends, which lost 0 bases and 1 base, there was a span of 7 bases. The data belong to a study of neoadjuvant anti-PD-1 for oral cavity cancer. The receptor comes from a person between 40 and 79 years old with oral cavity squamous cell carcinoma. The chain couples TRBV5-6 to TRBJ1-1; D uncertain. Sequences were derived from PBMCs, sampled after nivolumab (anti-PD-1) treatment. The CDR3 sequence is CASSLAPGNTEAFF. DNA for the CDR3: TGTGCCAGCAGCTTGGCACCAGGGAACACTGAAGCTTTCTTT.